A single sample is the source of the 27 T cell receptor beta chains below, sequenced in a study of identical twins. One entry per CDR3 protein results from TCRdb running MiXCR on the 5' RACE reads. This table holds under 300,000 distinct CDR3 sequences, about 14% found once. Material for sequencing was memory (CD45RO+) T cells sorted from blood. All receptors come from a woman aged 18-30 years in good health.

This clonotype was seen repeatedly, ten times or more. This CDR3 is CASSDSNQPQHF. CDR3 DNA: TGTGCCAGCAGTGATAGCAATCAGCCCCAGCATTTT. The chain has TRBV12-3 or TRBV12-4 and TRBJ1-5; D is ambiguous. V was trimmed by 5 bases and J by 0 bases, leaving 2 bases between them. This CDR3 has 12 amino acids.

This sequence joins TRBV6-1 and TRBJ2-7; 9 positions match TRBD1. The CDR3 loop spans 15 amino acids. Germline V gene data show CDR1 as MNHNS and CDR2 as SASEGT. Losses at the gene ends were 7 bases for V and 4 bases for J; bases not matched to a gene: 11. CDR3 DNA: TGTGCCAGCACCGAACGTTGGGACAGGGTGTACGAGCAGTACTTC. Translated, it gives CASTERWDRVYEQYF.

This clonotype has ten or more counts. V and J are TRBV7-9 and TRBJ2-7, with 11 bases fitting TRBD2. Germline CDR1 is SEHNR and CDR2 is FQNEAQ (reference sequence). The CDR3 spans 15 residues. J lost 3 bases, V lost 3 bases, and 4 bases had no gene match. The CDR3 coding sequence is TGTGCCAGCAGCTTTTTGACTAGCGGGGACTACGAGCAGTACTTC. Translation gives CASSFLTSGDYEQYF. The complete variable domain, with remaining parts taken from reference TRBV7-9 and TRBJ2-7, reads DTGVSQNPRHKITKRGQNVTFRCDPISEHNRLYWYRQTLGQGPEFLTYFQNEAQLEKSRLLSDRFSAERPKGSFSTLEIQRTEQGDSAMYLCASSFLTSGDYEQYFGPGTRLTVT.

The chain employs TRBV20-1 and TRBJ2-7; TRBD2 matches at 9 bases. The length of the CDR3 is 15 residues. The germline CDR1 and CDR2 sequences are DFQATT and SNEGSKA (reference sequence). J gave up 3 bases and V 2 bases, and 8 bases lay outside the gene matches. CDR3 coding DNA: TGCAGTGCTAGAAGGGCGGGAGGGCTAATCTACGAGCAGTACTTC. This codes for CSARRAGGLIYEQYF.

This clonotype has only a few counts. An end of the junction differs from the germline gene, which may be a read error. The chain recombines TRBV29-1 with TRBJ2-6; 7 nucleotides line up with TRBD2. Germline V gene data show CDR1 as SQVTM and CDR2 as ANQGSEA. The CDR3 covers 14 residues. Written as DNA, the CDR3 is TGCAGCGTGGGGGAGGGTGCTGGAGCCAACGTCCTGACTTTC. Protein sequence: CSVGEGAGANVLTF.

The chain recombines TRBV3-1 with TRBJ2-7; D is perhaps TRBD1 (6 bases). Germline V gives CDR1 LGHDT, CDR2 YNNKEL (reference sequence). The CDR3 consists of 13 residues. V was shortened by 3 bases and J by 7 bases, with 13 bases between the two germline ends. CDR3 in DNA: TGTGCCAGCAGCCAGCAACAGGGTCTGGAGCAGTACTTC. This translates into CASSQQQGLEQYF.

This clonotype has only a few counts. This chain connects TRBV20-1 to TRBJ2-5; 7 bases agree with TRBD2. Germline CDR1 and CDR2: DFQATT and SNEGSKA (reference sequence). The CDR3 runs 15 residues. With V trimmed by 0 bases and J by 4 bases, 8 bases remained unmatched. CDR3 coding DNA: TGCAGTGCTAGAGATCAGATGGGGGGGGGAGAGACCCAGTACTTC. As protein: CSARDQMGGGETQYF.

The chain couples TRBV7-2 to TRBJ2-1; 12 bases are shared with TRBD2. With 1 base clipped from V and 7 bases from J, the junction kept 5 bases outside the gene matches. The CDR3 has 16 residues. Germline V gives CDR1 SGHTA, CDR2 FQGNSA. The CDR3 coding sequence is TGTGCCAGCAGCTTAGAACTAGCGGGAGGATGGAATGAGCAGTTCTTC. Translating gives CASSLELAGGWNEQFF. Full variable domain (rest looked up from reference TRBV7-2 and TRBJ2-1): GAGVSQSPSNKVTEKGKDVELRCDPISGHTALYWYRQSLGQGLEFLIYFQGNSAPDKSGLPSDRFSAERTGGSVSTLTIQRTQQEDSAVYLCASSLELAGGWNEQFFGPGTRLTVL.

This clonotype was seen only a few times. The chain joins TRBV6-1 to TRBJ1-1; tentatively, D is TRBD1 (6 bases). The CDR3 consists of 13 residues. Deletions cut 7 bases from V and 3 bases from J, with 12 bases between. Germline CDR1 and CDR2: MNHNS and SASEGT. The CDR3 DNA follows: TGTGCCAGCAATACAGGGAGGGACACTGAAGCTTTCTTT. Translating gives CASNTGRDTEAFF.

This clonotype was found a few times. The chain carries TRBV20-1 and TRBJ1-1; tentative D call: TRBD1 (5 bases). Trimming left V 4 bases short and J 2 bases short, with 8 bases between. The V gene's germline CDR1 is DFQATT and CDR2 SNEGSKA (reference sequence). This CDR3 has 12 amino acids. The CDR3 DNA reads TGCAGTGCTATTAGGGGAAACACTGAAGCTTTCTTT. Residues: CSAIRGNTEAFF.

This chain connects TRBV27 to TRBJ1-1; 7 bases map to TRBD1. This CDR3 has 13 amino acids. V was clipped by 1 base and J by 8 bases; unmatched bases: 4. CDR1 is MNHEY, CDR2 SMNVEV, per germline (reference sequence). CDR3 loop: CASSLYATGEAFF. The CDR3 DNA reads as TGTGCCAGCAGTTTATATGCGACAGGGGAAGCTTTCTTT.

This clonotype has a handful of counts. This sequence joins TRBV12-3 or TRBV12-4 and TRBJ1-2; D uncertain. This CDR3 has 15 residues. The V gene lost 1 base and the J gene lost 8 bases, with 17 bases spanning the gap. The CDR3 DNA is TGTGCCAGCAGTTTAGGGGTTTACCGGTCCGACGGCTACACCTTC. Protein sequence: CASSLGVYRSDGYTF.

The rearrangement uses TRBV5-1 and TRBJ2-1; D perhaps matches TRBD1 (6 bases). The CDR3 extends over 15 amino acids. V lost 2 bases and J 6 bases, leaving 15 bases between the germline ends. Germline CDR1 and CDR2: SGHRS and YFSETQ. CDR3 nucleotides: TGCGCCAGCAGCTTACAGGGAGTTGAGCGCAATGAGCAGTTCTTC. It specifies CASSLQGVERNEQFF.

This clonotype was found a few times. This chain uses TRBV27 with TRBJ2-3; D may match TRBD1 or TRBD2 (6 bases each). The CDR3 sequence is 16 residues long. V shed 5 bases and J shed 0 bases, with 15 bases lying between them. Germline values: CDR1 MNHEY, CDR2 SMNVEV (reference sequence). CDR3 loop: CASSRAGGGSTDTQYF. As DNA, the CDR3 is TGTGCCAGCAGTCGGGCCGGGGGCGGGAGCACAGATACGCAGTATTTT.

The chain joins TRBV11-2 to TRBJ2-3, with D unresolved. With 0 bases removed from V and 10 bases from J, the gap between germline ends came to 8 bases. From germline, CDR1 is SGHAT and CDR2 FQNNGV. This CDR3 has 12 residues. The CDR3 DNA follows: TGTGCCAGCAGCTTAGAGATCCATCCGCAGTATTTT. Its protein is CASSLEIHPQYF.

This clonotype was found many times. The chain couples TRBV27 to TRBJ2-1; no clear D gene. CDR1 and CDR2 from the germline V gene are MNHEY and SMNVEV (reference sequence). The CDR3 is 11 residues long. Deletions cut 10 bases from V and 10 bases from J, with 14 bases between. CDR3 nucleotide sequence: TGTGCCACCTCGAGATGGACGGAGCAGTTCTTC. It codes for CATSRWTEQFF.

This rearrangement joins TRBV5-1 to TRBJ1-1, with 7 bases fitting TRBD1. Germline lookup yields CDR1 SGHRS and CDR2 YFSETQ. V lost 4 bases, J lost 1 base, and 7 bases stayed unmatched. The CDR3 length is 15 residues. The CDR3 nucleotides are TGCGCCAGCAGCAACCCGACAGGGCCGAACACTGAAGCTTTCTTT. Translating it yields CASSNPTGPNTEAFF.

The table lists this clonotype with many counts. The rearrangement joins TRBV18 to TRBJ2-3, with D perhaps matching TRBD1 (5 bases). The CDR3 consists of 16 residues. Germline loops: CDR1 KGHSH, CDR2 LQKENI. V lost 3 bases, J lost 1 base, and 14 bases lay in between. This CDR3 reads CASSPDWPGRTDTQYF. The CDR3 DNA reads TGTGCCAGCTCACCGGATTGGCCAGGGCGCACAGATACGCAGTATTTT.

The CDR3 here is CASTPDRGSGYTF. The CDR3 DNA reads TGTGCCAGCACCCCGGACAGGGGCTCTGGCTACACCTTC. The chain links TRBV2 to TRBJ1-2; TRBD1 matches at 9 bases. The CDR3 contains 13 residues. V shed 7 bases, J shed 7 bases, and the junction held 7 bases outside the gene matches. The germline gives CDR1 SNHLY, CDR2 FYNNEI. Using reference TRBV2 and TRBJ1-2 for the parts outside the CDR3, the full variable domain is EPEVTQTPSHQVTQMGQEVILRCVPISNHLYFYWYRQILGQKVEFLVSFYNNEISEKSEIFDDQFSVERPDGSNFTLKIRSTKLEDSAMYFCASTPDRGSGYTFGSGTRLTVV.

About this clonotype itself: An end of the junction differs from the germline gene, which may be a read error. The V call is TRBV12-3 or TRBV12-4, the J call TRBJ2-1, with 10 bases fitting TRBD2. The CDR3 is 16 amino acids. CDR3 region: CASRLAGGTSYNEQFF. CDR3 sequence (DNA): TGTGCCAGCAGATTAGCGGGGGGCACCTCCTACAATGAGCAGTTCTTC.

The chain combines TRBV20-1 with TRBJ1-4; a weak D match, TRBD1 (5 bases). This CDR3 spans 12 amino acids. Trimming left V 5 bases short and J 6 bases short, with 10 bases between. Germline assignment: CDR1 DFQATT and CDR2 SNEGSKA (reference sequence). This CDR3 reads CSAGGTYEKLFF. The CDR3 DNA sequence: TGCAGTGCTGGCGGGACCTATGAAAAACTGTTTTTT.

The rearrangement links TRBV3-1 to TRBJ1-4; D gene ambiguous. Trimming shortened V by 3 bases and J by 6 bases, and 11 bases separated the two germline ends. CDR3 length: 14 amino acids. The V gene's germline CDR1 is LGHDT and CDR2 YNNKEL (reference sequence). Written as DNA, the CDR3 is TGTGCCAGCAGCCATAGGGATCGAGATGAAAAACTGTTTTTT. Protein: CASSHRDRDEKLFF.

In this sample, this clonotype turned up many times. The genes are TRBV6-5 and TRBJ2-1, with 12 positions matching TRBD2. With V trimmed by 0 bases and J by 12 bases, 3 bases remained unmatched. The CDR3 is 14 amino acids. Germline CDR1 is MNHEY and CDR2 is SVGAGI. The CDR3 loop is CASSYSGTSGLQFF. CDR3 coding DNA: TGTGCCAGCAGTTACTCCGGGACTAGCGGGTTGCAGTTCTTC.

The chain uses TRBV15 and TRBJ2-1; 7 bases match TRBD2. V shed 8 bases, J shed 0 bases, and the junction held 10 bases outside the gene matches. There are 16 residues in the CDR3. The germline gives CDR1 LNHNV, CDR2 YYDKDF (reference sequence). This chain's CDR3 is CATSVGRGSSYNEQFF. The CDR3 bases are TGTGCCACCTCGGTTGGGCGGGGGAGCTCCTACAATGAGCAGTTCTTC. Based on the CDR3 plus reference TRBV15 and TRBJ2-1, the full variable domain is DAMVIQNPRYQVTQFGKPVTLSCSQTLNHNVMYWYQQKSSQAPKLLFHYYDKDFNNEADTPDNFQSRRPNTSFCFLDIRSPGLGDTAMYLCATSVGRGSSYNEQFFGPGTRLTVL.

This sequence joins TRBV29-1 and TRBJ1-2; D not certain. The CDR3 is 11 residues long. Germline CDR1 and CDR2: SQVTM and ANQGSEA. V was pared by 4 bases and J by 3 bases, with 6 bases between. The CDR3 bases are TGCAGCGTTGGGGCAGACTATGGCTACACCTTC. This gives the protein CSVGADYGYTF.

Many counts were recorded for this clonotype. In DNA form, the CDR3 reads TGTGCCAGCAGCTTAGGCAGGAACAATGAGCAGTTCTTC. This codes for CASSLGRNNEQFF. The rearrangement links TRBV7-7 to TRBJ2-1; D is unclear. This CDR3 has 13 amino acids. Trimming took off 1 base at V and 5 bases at J, with 6 bases between the two ends. CDR1 is SSHAT, CDR2 FNYEAQ, per germline (reference sequence).

Only a few counts were recorded for this clonotype. V gene TRBV20-1 combines with J gene TRBJ2-2; perhaps TRBD1 as D (5 bases). Trimming pared 3 bases from V and 8 bases from J, leaving 13 bases between. Per germline, CDR1 DFQATT and CDR2 SNEGSKA (reference sequence). The CDR3 extends over 13 amino acids. CDR3 sequence: CSARAQGRGELFF. CDR3 sequence (DNA): TGCAGTGCTAGGGCCCAGGGAAGAGGGGAGCTGTTTTTT.